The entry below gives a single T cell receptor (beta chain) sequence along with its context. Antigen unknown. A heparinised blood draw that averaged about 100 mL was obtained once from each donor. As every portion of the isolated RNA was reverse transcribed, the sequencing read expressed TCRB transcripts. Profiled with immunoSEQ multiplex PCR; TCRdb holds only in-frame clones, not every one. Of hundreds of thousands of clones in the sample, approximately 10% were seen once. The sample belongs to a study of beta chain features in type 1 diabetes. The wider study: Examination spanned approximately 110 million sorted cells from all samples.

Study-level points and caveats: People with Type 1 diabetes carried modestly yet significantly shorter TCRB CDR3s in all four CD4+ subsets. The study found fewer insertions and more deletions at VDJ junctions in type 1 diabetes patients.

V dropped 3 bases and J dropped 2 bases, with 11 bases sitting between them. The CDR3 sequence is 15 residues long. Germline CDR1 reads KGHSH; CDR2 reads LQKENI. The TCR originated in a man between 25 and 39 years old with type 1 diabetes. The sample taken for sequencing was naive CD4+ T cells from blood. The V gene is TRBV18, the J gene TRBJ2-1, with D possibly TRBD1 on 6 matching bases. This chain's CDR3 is CASSPTGNTYNEQFF. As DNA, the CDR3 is TGTGCCAGCTCACCGACAGGCAATACCTACAATGAGCAGTTCTTC.